A single sample is the source of the 20 T cell receptor beta chains below, sequenced in a study of T cells in Graves' hyperthyroidism and ophthalmopathy. There were TCR beta CDR3 regions amplified from RNA transcripts. HTBI primers were used for first-round RT-PCR of the TCR CDR3. TCRdb used MiXCR to reprocess the multiplex PCR reads, holding one entry per CDR3 protein. The sample records 450,000 to 700,000 distinct CDR3 sequences, just over 45% being singletons. The sample comprised peripheral blood or thyroid tissue (not recorded which). The receptors here all came from an adult woman with Graves' disease, either hyperthyroidism or ophthalmopathy (not recorded which).

The rearrangement links TRBV28 to TRBJ2-2; D is uncertain. In germline, CDR1 is MDHEN, CDR2 SYDVKM. The V end was cut by 2 bases, the J end by 6 bases, with 7 bases between. This CDR3 has 13 residues. This chain's CDR3 is CASSLDSSGELFF. DNA for the CDR3: TGTGCCAGCAGTTTAGATTCCTCCGGGGAGCTGTTTTTT. Variable domain in full (rest from reference TRBV28 and TRBJ2-2): DVKVTQSSRYLVKRTGEKVFLECVQDMDHENMFWYRQDPGLGLRLIYFSYDVKMKEKGDIPEGYSVSREKKERFSLILESASTNQTSMYLCASSLDSSGELFFGEGSRLTVL.

The chain combines TRBV14 with TRBJ1-1, with 7 bases that match TRBD1. The ends lost 2 bases at V and 7 bases at J; junction bases unmatched: 10. The germline gives CDR1 SGHDN, CDR2 FVKESK. This CDR3 contains 15 residues. CDR3 bases: TGTGCCAGCAGCCAATGGCGCAGGGGGGCTAATGAAGCTTTCTTT. Protein: CASSQWRRGANEAFF.

The chain combines TRBV24-1 with TRBJ2-3; unclear D gene. Trimming took 4 bases from V and 0 from J, leaving 4 bases between them. This CDR3 region has 13 residues. Germline lookup yields CDR1 KGHDR and CDR2 SFDVKD. The CDR3 sequence: CATSDASTDTQYF. CDR3 bases: TGTGCCACCAGTGACGCTAGCACAGATACGCAGTATTTT.

The chain employs TRBV29-1 and TRBJ1-5; D possibly corresponds to TRBD1 (6 bases). This CDR3 is built from 15 residues. CDR1 and CDR2 from the germline V gene are SQVTM and ANQGSEA. CDR3 region: CSASHGQSGNQPQHF. The CDR3 DNA is TGCAGTGCGAGCCACGGACAGTCGGGCAATCAGCCCCAGCATTTT.

The chain is built from TRBV5-1 and TRBJ2-7; TRBD1 aligns across 8 bases. The J call may be mistaken, given a closer DNA end match to TRBJ2-1. The germline V gene encodes CDR1 SGHRS and CDR2 YFSETQ. The CDR3 is 13 amino acids. The CDR3 spells CASSFGQGNEQFF. Here the CDR3 DNA reads TGCGCCAGCAGCTTCGGACAGGGCAATGAGCAGTTCTTC.

V gene TRBV10-3 combines with J gene TRBJ2-7; 7 positions agree with TRBD2. This CDR3 spans 17 amino acids. The germline CDR1 and CDR2 sequences are ENHRY and SYGVKD. The V segment lost 4 bases and the J segment 1 base; nucleotides outside the gene matches: 13. The DNA for the CDR3 is TGTGCCATCAGTGTAGTCGGGGGAGCGGGGAGGTCCTACGAGCAGTACTTC. Its protein product is CAISVVGGAGRSYEQYF.

A remark on this clonotype: An end of the junction differs from the germline gene, which may be a read error. The CDR3 loop is CASSQDVRAGANVLTF. Written as DNA, the CDR3 is TGCGCCAGCAGCCAAGATGTGCGGGCTGGGGCCAACGTCCTGACTTTC. The V and J genes are TRBV7-8 and TRBJ2-6, with D possibly TRBD2 on 5 matching bases. This CDR3 region has 16 residues. The germline V gene has CDR1 SGHVS and CDR2 FQNEAQ.

In this sample, this clonotype turned up many times. The CDR3 loop reads CSVSGGTNYGYTF. CDR3 in DNA: TGCAGCGTCTCCGGGGGCACTAACTATGGCTACACCTTC. The chain links TRBV29-1 to TRBJ1-2; weak D call: TRBD1 (6 bases). Germline CDR1 SQVTM, CDR2 ANQGSEA. The CDR3 covers 13 residues. Trimming pared 6 bases from V and 0 bases from J, leaving 11 bases between. The entire variable domain, with the rest obtained from reference TRBV29-1 and TRBJ1-2, is as follows: SAVISQKPSRDICQRGTSLTIQCQVDSQVTMMFWYRQQPGQSLTLIATANQGSEATYESGFVIDKFPISRPNLTFSTLTVSNMSPEDSSIYLCSVSGGTNYGYTFGSGTRLTVV.

The J gene is TRBJ2-5, the V gene TRBV20-1, with a tentative D call TRBD2 (6 bases). This CDR3 spans 13 amino acids. Trimming removed 4 bases from V and 5 bases from J, with 14 bases in between. Germline V gene lookup returns CDR1 DFQATT and CDR2 SNEGSKA (reference sequence). CDR3 protein: CSAKYWGRETQYF. The CDR3 DNA reads TGCAGTGCTAAGTATTGGGGGAGGGAGACCCAGTACTTC.

This chain joins TRBV2 and TRBJ2-1; maybe TRBD2 (5 bases). This CDR3 comprises 14 residues. Trimming stripped 2 bases from V and 12 bases from J, with 17 bases between. CDR1 is SNHLY, CDR2 FYNNEI, per germline. CDR3 coding DNA: TGTGCCAGCAGTGAAACCGGTAGCGAAGAGGGGCAGTTCTTC. It specifies CASSETGSEEGQFF.

This clonotype was seen repeatedly, ten times or more. The rearrangement joins TRBV10-3 to TRBJ2-7; possibly TRBD1 or TRBD2 for D (5 bases each). This CDR3 spans 14 amino acids. From germline, CDR1 is ENHRY and CDR2 SYGVKD. Deletions cut 7 bases from V and 2 bases from J, with 15 bases between. CDR3: CAIIPGPRAYEQYF. The CDR3 DNA is TGTGCCATCATCCCGGGACCAAGGGCCTACGAGCAGTACTTC.

Worth noting for this clonotype: One end of the junction is discordant with germline, which a read error may explain. The V and J genes are TRBV6-6 and TRBJ1-1, with 7 bases that match TRBD1. CDR3 length equals 15 residues. CDR1 is MNHNY, CDR2 SVGAGI, per germline (reference sequence). The CDR3: CASSEVGQGVGEAFF. DNA for the CDR3: TGCGCCAGCAGTGAGGTCGGGCAGGGGGTGGGTGAAGCTTTCTTT.

The chain is built from TRBV2 and TRBJ1-2, with D tentatively TRBD1 (6 bases). CDR1 and CDR2 from the germline V gene are SNHLY and FYNNEI. CDR3 size: 13 residues. Trimming took 6 bases from V and 4 from J, leaving 12 bases between them. The CDR3 protein is CASRQGQLYGYTF. The CDR3, as DNA: TGTGCCAGCAGACAGGGCCAACTCTATGGCTACACCTTC.

As concerns this clonotype: The conserved final phenylalanine or tryptophan is absent from the CDR3, which likely points to a read error. This chain links TRBV5-1 with TRBJ1-3; the D is unclear. This CDR3 region has 14 residues. Germline assignment: CDR1 SGHRS and CDR2 YFSETQ. V dropped 1 base and J dropped 5 bases, with 10 bases sitting between them. In nucleotides, the CDR3 is TGCGCCAGCAGCTTGAACCCATCTAGAAACACCATATATTCT. It encodes CASSLNPSRNTIYS.

V usage is TRBV19 and J usage is TRBJ2-7, with TRBD1 matching 7 bases. Germline lookup yields CDR1 LNHDA and CDR2 SQIVND (reference sequence). The CDR3 extends over 12 amino acids. The junction had 8 bases not matched to a gene; V was cut back by 9 bases and J by 6 bases. CDR3 in amino acids: CASSRDSVEQYF. The CDR3 DNA sequence: TGTGCCAGCAGCAGGGACAGCGTCGAGCAGTACTTC.

This clonotype came up once. A junction boundary mismatches the germline segment, possibly from a read error. The rearrangement links TRBV19 to TRBJ2-7; D possibly matches TRBD1 or TRBD2 (5 bases each). The CDR3 length is 16 residues. Germline V gives CDR1 LNHDA, CDR2 SQIVND (reference sequence). CDR3 loop: CASSSRGRGGPGKQHF. The CDR3 DNA follows: TGTGCCAGCAGCTCTAGGGGCCGAGGAGGCCCGGGGAAGCAGCACTTC.

This chain connects TRBV5-1 to TRBJ2-2; 10 nucleotides match TRBD2. Germline V gives CDR1 SGHRS, CDR2 YFSETQ. J lost 3 bases, V lost 2 bases, and 10 bases had no gene match. The CDR3 sequence is 18 residues long. CDR3 coding DNA: TGCGCCAGCAGCTTTGGGCCTAGCGGGAGAGGTTACACCGGGGAGCTGTTTTTT. As protein: CASSFGPSGRGYTGELFF.

The V call is TRBV4-1, the J call TRBJ2-7; the match to TRBD2 covers 7 bases. Germline assignment: CDR1 MGHRA and CDR2 YSYEKL. This CDR3 region has 15 residues. The J segment lost 5 bases and the V segment lost 3 bases, leaving 10 bases of the junction unmatched. The CDR3 DNA reads as TGCGCCAGCAGCCACCTAGCGGCGGGAGCCAACGAGCAGTACTTC. Amino acids: CASSHLAAGANEQYF.

This clonotype has a count of ten or more. CDR3 coding DNA: TGTGCCAGCAGTGAATCAGTGGACTCTGGGGCCAACGTCCTGACTTTC. Encoded protein: CASSESVDSGANVLTF. The chain carries TRBV25-1 and TRBJ2-6; D is ambiguous. The CDR3 spans 16 residues. V was shortened by 1 base and J by 0 bases, with 7 bases between the two germline ends. Germline V gives CDR1 MGHDK, CDR2 SYGVNS.

This clonotype was counted a single time. This chain uses TRBV6-1 with TRBJ1-5; no definite D call. V dropped 4 bases and J dropped 7 bases, with 11 bases sitting between them. The CDR3 totals 13 residues. CDR1 is MNHNS and CDR2 is SASEGT in the germline V gene. As DNA, the CDR3 is TGTGCCAGCAGTGGACTGGGAAGCCAGCCCCAGCATTTT. Amino acid sequence: CASSGLGSQPQHF.